A single T cell receptor beta chain is shown here with its context. The data belong to a study of blood T cell repertoires in COVID-19. Across the study: COVID-19 samples from acute and convalescent phases originated in the United States, Italy and Spain. T cells, B-cell-depleted T cells, or PBMCs provided the cDNA or gDNA that served as material.

There are 15 residues in the CDR3. V lost 7 bases, J lost 0 bases, and 13 bases lay in between. CDR1 is ENHRY and CDR2 is SYGVKD in the germline V gene. In the original workflow: Reference gene primer amplification yielded estimated nucleated cell counts. Measured with immunoSEQ multiplex PCR; TCRdb has only the in-frame clones, and not every one. D and trimming were read from the DNA, whereas the V and J calls and clone size are those reported in that table. The sample lists 150,000 to 200,000 clones, 75% to 95% seen once, with approximately 0.5% in the top ten. This clonotype was obtained from a man aged 45-60 years with acute or convalescent COVID-19. V usage is TRBV10-3 and J usage is TRBJ2-1; possible D gene TRBD2, 5 bases. The sample was peripheral blood. The CDR3 DNA sequence: TGTGCCATCACTTCGGACTCGAGCTCCTACAATGAGCAGTTCTTC. Encoded protein: CAITSDSSSYNEQFF.